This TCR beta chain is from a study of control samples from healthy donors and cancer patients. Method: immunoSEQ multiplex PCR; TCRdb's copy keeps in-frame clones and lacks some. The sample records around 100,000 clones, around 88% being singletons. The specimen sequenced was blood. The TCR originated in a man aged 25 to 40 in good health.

Here the CDR3 DNA reads TGCGCCAGCAGAGCGGGTCCGGCGTATAACGCTATGATTAATGAAAAACTGTTTTTT. Translating it yields CASRAGPAYNAMINEKLFF. This chain links TRBV5-1 with TRBJ1-4; D uncertain. This CDR3 region has 19 residues. Germline values: CDR1 SGHRS, CDR2 YFSETQ. Trimming took off 5 bases at V and 4 bases at J, with 27 bases between the two ends.